This TCR beta chain was profiled in a study of blood T cell repertoires in COVID-19. The overall study: PBMCs, B-cell-depleted T cells, or T cells provided the cDNA or gDNA that made up the material.

Seattle-derived patients entered the study during active infection and were followed longitudinally. V was clipped by 4 bases and J by 2 bases, with 12 bases between them. Looked up from germline, CDR1 is SNHLY and CDR2 is FYNNEI. The CDR3 sequence is 15 residues long. Original methodology: How many nucleated cells were present was estimated from reference gene primer amplification. Clones were read by immunoSEQ multiplex PCR, and TCRdb kept only the in-frame ones, dropping some. V and J calls and clone size are those listed in that table; D and trimming were worked out from the DNA. The data show fewer than 200,000 clones, just under 90% seen once. This clone has more than one count but fewer than ten.

Sequenced input: peripheral blood. The V and J genes are TRBV2 and TRBJ2-1; TRBD2 is a possible D gene (6 bases). This sequence originates from a woman in her seventies with COVID-19, enrolled during active disease. CDR3 residues: CASSATGETYNEQFF. The CDR3 DNA follows: TGTGCCAGCAGTGCTACGGGAGAAACCTACAATGAGCAGTTCTTC.